This T cell receptor (beta chain) was observed in a study of post-analysis software for immune sequencing data. Points from the study as a whole: There was significantly lower normalized Chao1 diversity in multiple sclerosis patients than in controls. Compared with controls, patients had more of about five TRBV segments, including TRBV5-6, TRBV5-1 and TRBV20-1.

Unique-molecular-identifier-tagged TCR beta cDNA libraries were used. TCRdb reanalysed the PCR reads using MiXCR and keeps one entry per CDR3 protein. The repertoire holds about 810,000 distinct CDR3 sequences, with around 50% as singletons. On this clonotype itself: Its antigen is still unknown.

Unmatched junction bases numbered 5, after V lost 4 bases and J lost 1 base. Germline assignment: CDR1 SQVTM and CDR2 ANQGSEA. CDR3 size: 15 residues. This sequence originates from a girl aged 5 to 17 with multiple sclerosis. Input material: blood. This rearrangement joins TRBV29-1 to TRBJ1-5; 9 nucleotides align to TRBD1. CDR3 protein: CSVGETGGSNQPQHF. Written as DNA, the CDR3 is TGCAGCGTTGGAGAGACAGGGGGAAGCAATCAGCCCCAGCATTTT.